Below are 21 T cell receptor beta chains sequenced from a single sample in a study of blood T cell repertoires in COVID-19. Sequencing was performed with immunoSEQ multiplex PCR; in TCRdb, only in-frame clones are kept and a portion is missing. This sample carries just over 650,000 clones, 70% to 90% of them seen once, and the ten largest clones take 0.2% to 0.3%. Sequencing was carried out using peripheral blood. These receptors were collected from a woman between 18 and 29 years old with acute or convalescent COVID-19.

This chain uses TRBV28 with TRBJ1-6, with 7 bases lining up with TRBD1. V lost 1 base, J lost 8 bases, and 2 bases stayed unmatched. CDR1 is MDHEN, CDR2 SYDVKM, per germline. The CDR3 is made up of 14 amino acids. The CDR3 region is CASSLLQGHSPLHF. The CDR3 bases are TGTGCCAGCAGTTTATTACAGGGGCATTCACCCCTCCACTTT.

V gene TRBV5-5 combines with J gene TRBJ1-2; D is perhaps TRBD1 (6 bases). V lost 3 bases, J lost 4 bases, and 16 bases lay in between. This CDR3 region has 15 residues. Germline V lookup: CDR1 SGHKS, CDR2 YYEKEE (reference sequence). CDR3 DNA sequence: TGTGCCAGCAGCTCCTACAGGGAAATAGGCTATGGCTACACCTTC. The encoded protein is CASSSYREIGYGYTF.

The rearrangement uses TRBV7-3 and TRBJ2-7, with D possibly matching TRBD1 (6 bases). The CDR3 extends over 14 amino acids. Trimming cost V 5 bases and J 2 bases, with 13 bases left between them. The germline CDR1 and CDR2 sequences are SGHTA and FQGTGA. The CDR3 is CASSPTTGAYEQYF. The CDR3, as DNA: TGTGCCAGCAGCCCCACGACAGGAGCCTACGAGCAGTACTTC.

The chain recombines TRBV7-9 with TRBJ2-7; tentative D call: TRBD1 (5 bases). Trimming removed 2 bases at V and 2 bases at J, with 10 bases between. Looked up from germline, CDR1 is SEHNR and CDR2 is FQNEAQ (reference sequence). CDR3 length: 14 amino acids. The CDR3 coding sequence is TGTGCCAGCAGCTTAACGACAGCCACCTACGAGCAGTACTTC. Translated: CASSLTTATYEQYF.

This clone appeared once. CDR3 amino acids: CASTPGGSGELFF. The CDR3, as DNA: TGTGCCAGTACCCCTGGGGGGTCCGGGGAGCTGTTTTTT. V is TRBV19 and J is TRBJ2-2, with D maybe TRBD2 (6 bases). This CDR3 has 13 residues. The V end was cut by 7 bases, the J end by 6 bases, with 12 bases between. CDR1 is LNHDA, CDR2 SQIVND, per germline (reference sequence).

This chain joins TRBV29-1 and TRBJ2-3; TRBD2 matches 11 bases. The V segment lost 4 bases and the J segment 1 base; nucleotides outside the gene matches: 19. CDR1 and CDR2 from the germline V gene are SQVTM and ANQGSEA. This CDR3 is 20 amino acids long. CDR3 loop: CSVARGGVAGGPRGTDTQYF. The CDR3 nucleotides read TGCAGCGTTGCTCGAGGAGGGGTAGCGGGGGGGCCGAGAGGCACAGATACGCAGTATTTT.

The rearrangement joins TRBV5-5 to TRBJ1-2; 7 bases match TRBD1. Unmatched junction bases numbered 4, after V lost 0 bases and J lost 2 bases. Germline values: CDR1 SGHKS, CDR2 YYEKEE (reference sequence). This CDR3 comprises 15 residues. This chain's CDR3 is CASSLAGGQNYGYTF. CDR3 sequence (DNA): TGTGCCAGCAGCTTGGCCGGGGGACAGAACTATGGCTACACCTTC.

The chain employs TRBV30 and TRBJ2-1; D remains ambiguous. From germline, CDR1 is GTSNPN and CDR2 SVGIG (reference sequence). Trimming removed 0 bases from V and 8 bases from J, with 17 bases in between. The CDR3 spans 15 residues. The CDR3 DNA follows: TGTGCCTGGAGTGTAGGAAGGCAGTCCGAGGATGAGCAGTTCTTC. It yields the protein CAWSVGRQSEDEQFF.

This clone was counted a few times. Other DNA variants within this sample encode the same CDR3. The rearrangement uses TRBV9 and TRBJ1-2, with D maybe TRBD1 (6 bases). This CDR3 has 14 residues. With 0 bases removed from V and 5 bases from J, the gap between germline ends came to 11 bases. The V gene's germline CDR1 is SGDLS and CDR2 YYNGEE. The CDR3 protein is CASSVGGGRYGYTF. The DNA for the CDR3 is TGTGCCAGCAGCGTAGGAGGGGGAAGGTATGGCTACACCTTC.

The CDR3 spells CASSLLGTYEKLFF. CDR3 sequence (DNA): TGTGCCAGTAGCCTACTCGGGACATATGAAAAACTGTTTTTT. J is TRBJ1-4 and V is TRBV19; possible D gene TRBD1, 6 bases. V lost 6 bases, J lost 6 bases, and 14 bases lay in between. Germline lookup yields CDR1 LNHDA and CDR2 SQIVND (reference sequence). The CDR3 runs to 14 residues.

V and J are TRBV4-1 and TRBJ2-7; 9 bases match TRBD2. There are 17 residues in the CDR3. Germline V gene sequence: CDR1 MGHRA, CDR2 YSYEKL. Losses at the gene ends were 2 bases for V and 3 bases for J; bases not matched to a gene: 11. CDR3 sequence reads: CASSQLAGIKGYYEQYF. The CDR3 region has the DNA TGCGCCAGCAGCCAACTAGCGGGGATCAAGGGCTACTACGAGCAGTACTTC.

The chain recombines TRBV5-8 with TRBJ2-3, with a tentative D call TRBD1 (6 bases). Germline V CDR1 and CDR2: SGHTS, YDEGEE. The V gene lost 4 bases and the J gene lost 2 bases, with 26 bases spanning the gap. The CDR3 runs to 19 residues. CDR3 amino acids: CASSQWTEGSHGITDTQYF. As DNA, the CDR3 is TGTGCCAGCAGCCAGTGGACAGAGGGGTCACATGGGATCACAGATACGCAGTATTTT.

The rearrangement joins TRBV2 to TRBJ1-5, with TRBD1 identical over 7 bases. The CDR3 spans 15 residues. Trimming removed 6 bases from V and 2 bases from J; junction bases left unmatched: 7. The germline gives CDR1 SNHLY, CDR2 FYNNEI. The CDR3 region has the DNA TGTGCCAGCAGCGAGGGGGCTGGGGGCAATCAGCCCCAGCATTTT. The encoded protein is CASSEGAGGNQPQHF.

The CDR3 DNA reads TGTGCCAGCAGTAAGGACAGCTATGGCTACACCTTC. Amino acids: CASSKDSYGYTF. The chain is built from TRBV6-5 and TRBJ1-2; possible D gene TRBD1, 6 bases. CDR3 length: 12 residues. Germline V gene lookup returns CDR1 MNHEY and CDR2 SVGAGI. V lost 5 bases to trimming and J lost 4 bases, with 8 bases between them.

The V gene is TRBV4-1, the J gene TRBJ2-7; TRBD1 aligns across 7 bases. The CDR3 has 16 amino acids. V was clipped by 4 bases and J by 6 bases; unmatched bases: 15. Germline values: CDR1 MGHRA, CDR2 YSYEKL. CDR3: CASSPKRGPGLAEQYF. In DNA form, the CDR3 reads TGCGCCAGCAGCCCAAAAAGGGGGCCAGGTTTGGCCGAGCAGTACTTC.

This chain joins TRBV6-5 and TRBJ2-7, with D perhaps matching TRBD1 (6 bases). Germline CDR1 is MNHEY and CDR2 is SVGAGI. The CDR3 is made up of 15 amino acids. Trimming cost V 6 bases and J 6 bases, with 21 bases left between them. The CDR3 spells CASSPDSGTSREQYF. CDR3 nucleotides: TGTGCCAGCAGCCCAGACTCCGGGACATCCCGCGAGCAGTACTTC.

This sequence joins TRBV5-1 and TRBJ1-4; 7 nucleotides agree with TRBD1. The CDR3 runs 16 residues. Trimming removed 1 base from V and 3 bases from J; junction bases left unmatched: 6. Germline V gives CDR1 SGHRS, CDR2 YFSETQ. This CDR3 reads CASSLQGDVANEKLFF. For the CDR3, the DNA is TGCGCCAGCAGCTTGCAGGGGGATGTTGCTAATGAAAAACTGTTTTTT.

The CDR3 region has the DNA TGTGCCAGCAGTTTCGGCGGGATAACTGAAGCTTTCTTT. Encoded protein: CASSFGGITEAFF. The V and J genes are TRBV3-1 (or the pseudogene TRBV3-2) and TRBJ1-1, with unresolved D. V was clipped by 6 bases and J by 5 bases, with 13 bases between them. Germline CDR1 reads LGHDT; CDR2 reads YNNKEL (reference sequence). The CDR3 totals 13 residues.

This clone has only a few counts. V is TRBV7-8 and J is TRBJ2-7, with 9 bases lining up with TRBD1. This CDR3 region has 14 residues. Trimming took 6 bases from V and 3 from J; bases not matched to a gene: 6. Per the germline V gene, CDR1 is SGHVS and CDR2 is FQNEAQ. DNA of the CDR3: TGTGCCAGCAGTCCTACAGGGGGCGTCTACGAGCAGTACTTC. Its translation is CASSPTGGVYEQYF.

J is TRBJ2-3 and V is TRBV19, with TRBD1 matching 7 bases. The J segment lost 2 bases and the V segment lost 3 bases, leaving 2 bases of the junction unmatched. Germline V gives CDR1 LNHDA, CDR2 SQIVND (reference sequence). The CDR3 contains 14 residues. CDR3 sequence reads: CASSMGQYTDTQYF. The CDR3 region has the DNA TGTGCCAGTAGTATGGGACAGTACACAGATACGCAGTATTTT.

This chain connects TRBV4-3 to TRBJ2-7; 8 bases fit TRBD1. J gave up 5 bases and V 0 bases, and 6 bases lay outside the gene matches. The CDR3 contains 15 residues. The germline V gene has CDR1 LGHNA and CDR2 YSLEER. CDR3 nucleotide sequence: TGCGCCAGCAGCCAAGAGGGAACAGGGGGAAACGAGCAGTACTTC. Translated, it gives CASSQEGTGGNEQYF.